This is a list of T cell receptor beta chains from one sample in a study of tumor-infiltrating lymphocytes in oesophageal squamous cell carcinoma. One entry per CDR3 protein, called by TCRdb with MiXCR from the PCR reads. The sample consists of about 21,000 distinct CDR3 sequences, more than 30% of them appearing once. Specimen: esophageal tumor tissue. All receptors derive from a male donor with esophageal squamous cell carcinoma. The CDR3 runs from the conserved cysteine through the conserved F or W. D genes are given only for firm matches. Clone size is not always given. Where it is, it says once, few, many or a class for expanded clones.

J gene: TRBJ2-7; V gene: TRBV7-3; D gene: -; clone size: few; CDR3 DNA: TGTGCCAGCAGCCGACTGGGGGGCTACGAGCAGTACTTC; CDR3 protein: CASSRLGGYEQYF
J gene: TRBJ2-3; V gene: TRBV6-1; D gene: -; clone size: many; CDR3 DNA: TGTGCCAGCCGCCTAGGTCTATTGGGAGATACGCAGTATTTT; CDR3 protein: CASRLGLLGDTQYF
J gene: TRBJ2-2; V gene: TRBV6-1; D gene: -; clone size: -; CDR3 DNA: TGTGCCAGCAGGGGGATCCTCTTTGTCACCGGGGAGCTGTTTTTT; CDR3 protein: CASRGILFVTGELFF
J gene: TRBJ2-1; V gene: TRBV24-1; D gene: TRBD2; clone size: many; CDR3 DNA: TGTGCCACCAGTGACCCAGGGACTAGCGGGGGGGAAAGCTCCTACAATGAGCAGTTCTTC; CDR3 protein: CATSDPGTSGGESSYNEQFF
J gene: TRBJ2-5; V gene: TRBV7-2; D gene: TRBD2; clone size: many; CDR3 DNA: TGTGCCAGCAGCTCCTCCGGGACTAGCGGTCCTGGGGCCCAGTACTTC; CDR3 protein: CASSSSGTSGPGAQYF
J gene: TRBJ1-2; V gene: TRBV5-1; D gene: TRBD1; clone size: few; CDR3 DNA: TGCGCCAGCAGCCAACACCCCCCCGGGACAGGAGCCCCAATCGACTATGGCTACACCTTC; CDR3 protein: CASSQHPPGTGAPIDYGYTF
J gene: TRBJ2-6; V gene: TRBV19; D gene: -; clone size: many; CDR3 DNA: TGTGCCAGTAGTATCGGGACGAGGGGGGCCAACGTCCTGACTTTC; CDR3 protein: CASSIGTRGANVLTF
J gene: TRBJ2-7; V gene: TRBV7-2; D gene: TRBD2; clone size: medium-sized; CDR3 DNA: TGTGCCAGCAACCGTAATCAGCGGGAGTCTTCCTACGAGCAGTACTTC; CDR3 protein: CASNRNQRESSYEQYF
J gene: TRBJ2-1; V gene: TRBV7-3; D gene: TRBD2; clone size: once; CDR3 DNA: TGTGCCAGGAACGGGGGGGATAACTACAATGAGCAGTTCTTC; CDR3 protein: CARNGGDNYNEQFF
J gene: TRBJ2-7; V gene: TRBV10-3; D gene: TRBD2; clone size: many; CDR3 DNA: TGTGCCATCAGTGGGCTAGCGGGAAGCTCCTACGAGCAGTACTTC; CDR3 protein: CAISGLAGSSYEQYF
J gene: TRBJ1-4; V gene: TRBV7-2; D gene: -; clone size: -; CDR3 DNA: TGTGCCAGCAGCTCTAACGAGGGCGGTAGGGAAAAACTGTTTTTT; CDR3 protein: CASSSNEGGREKLFF
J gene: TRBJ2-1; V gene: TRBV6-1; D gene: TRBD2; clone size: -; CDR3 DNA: TGTGCCAGCACTCGGGGGACTAGCGGGAGTAGGGGCTCCTACAATGAGCAGTTCTTC; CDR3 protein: CASTRGTSGSRGSYNEQFF
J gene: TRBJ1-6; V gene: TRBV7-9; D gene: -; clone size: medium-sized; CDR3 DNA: TGTGCCAGCAGCTTAGCCCAGGGCCCAAATTCACCCCTCCACTTT; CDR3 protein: CASSLAQGPNSPLHF
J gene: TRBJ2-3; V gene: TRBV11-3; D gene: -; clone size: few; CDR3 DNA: TGTGCCAGCAGTCAGGACCCCTCAGGCCCAGATACGCAGTATTTT; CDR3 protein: CASSQDPSGPDTQYF
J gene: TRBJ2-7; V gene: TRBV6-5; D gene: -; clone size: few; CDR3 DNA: TGTGCCAGCAGAAGTTCCGGGAATGCTTACGAGCAGTACTTC; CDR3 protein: CASRSSGNAYEQYF
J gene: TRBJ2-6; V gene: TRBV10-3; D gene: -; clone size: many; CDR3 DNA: TGTGCCATCGGTGCGGAGACTGGGGCCAACGTCCTGACTTTC; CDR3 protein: CAIGAETGANVLTF
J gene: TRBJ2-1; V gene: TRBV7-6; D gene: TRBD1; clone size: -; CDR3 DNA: TGTGCCAGCAGCCCGTGGTCAGGGACAGGGGTCCAAAACATTCAGTTCTTC; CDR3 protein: CASSPWSGTGVQNIQFF
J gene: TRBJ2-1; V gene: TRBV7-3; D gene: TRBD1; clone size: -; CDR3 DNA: TGTGCCAGCAGCTTAATAGGTGGACAGGGGTACAATGAGCAGTTCTTC; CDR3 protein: CASSLIGGQGYNEQFF
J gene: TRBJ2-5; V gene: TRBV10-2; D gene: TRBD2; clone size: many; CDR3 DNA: TGCGCCGGCGGGACTAGCGGGGGGGAGACCCAGTACTTC; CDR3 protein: CAGGTSGGETQYF
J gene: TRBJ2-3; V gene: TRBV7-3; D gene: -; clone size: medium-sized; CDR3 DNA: TGTGCCAGCAGCCCGCAGGGTGATACGCAGTATTTT; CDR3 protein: CASSPQGDTQYF
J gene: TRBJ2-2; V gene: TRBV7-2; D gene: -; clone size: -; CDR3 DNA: TGTGCCAGCTCTCCGGGGCCCACCGGGGAGCTGTTTTTT; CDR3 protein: CASSPGPTGELFF
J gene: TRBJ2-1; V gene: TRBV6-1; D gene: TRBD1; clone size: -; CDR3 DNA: TGTGCCAGCACGCGGACAGGGCCTTACAATGAGCAGTTCTTC; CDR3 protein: CASTRTGPYNEQFF
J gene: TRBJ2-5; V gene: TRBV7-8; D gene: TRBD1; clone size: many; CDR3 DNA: TGTGCCAGCAGCTCACAGGGGTGGGTCAGAGAGACCCAGTACTTC; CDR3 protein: CASSSQGWVRETQYF
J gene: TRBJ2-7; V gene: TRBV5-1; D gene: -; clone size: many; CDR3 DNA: TGCGCCAGCAGCGCAAGCGTCAGGGACCATGAGCAGTACTTC; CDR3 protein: CASSASVRDHEQYF
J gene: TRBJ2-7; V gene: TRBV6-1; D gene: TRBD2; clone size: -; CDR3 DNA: TGTGCCAGTATGCGGGGACTAGCGGGAGCATGGTACGAGCAGTACTTC; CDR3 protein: CASMRGLAGAWYEQYF
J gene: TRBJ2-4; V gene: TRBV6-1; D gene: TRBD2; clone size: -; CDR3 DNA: TGTGCCAGCAGTGAATGGGCTAGCGGAGCCAAAAACATTCAGTACTTC; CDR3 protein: CASSEWASGAKNIQYF
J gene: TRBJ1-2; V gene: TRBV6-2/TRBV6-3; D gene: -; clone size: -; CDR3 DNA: TGTGCCAGCACCTACGGAGGCGGCAACTATGGCTACACCTTC; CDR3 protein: CASTYGGGNYGYTF
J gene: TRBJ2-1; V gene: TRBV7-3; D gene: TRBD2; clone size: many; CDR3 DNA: TGTGCCAGCAGCCACAACGCGGGAGCCCGACATAATGAGCAGTTCTTC; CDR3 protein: CASSHNAGARHNEQFF
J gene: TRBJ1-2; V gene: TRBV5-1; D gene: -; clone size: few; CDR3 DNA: TGCGCCAGCAGCTTCGGGGGGCTCAACTATGGCTACACCTTC; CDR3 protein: CASSFGGLNYGYTF
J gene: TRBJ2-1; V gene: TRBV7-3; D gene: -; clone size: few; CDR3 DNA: TGTGCCAGCAGTCCTCGCGTGGCGGAAGGCGAAGAGCAGTTCTTC; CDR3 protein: CASSPRVAEGEEQFF
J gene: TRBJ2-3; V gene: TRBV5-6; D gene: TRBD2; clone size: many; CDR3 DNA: TGTGCCAGCAGCCCCAGGGCGGGGGGCACAGATACGCAGTATTTT; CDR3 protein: CASSPRAGGTDTQYF
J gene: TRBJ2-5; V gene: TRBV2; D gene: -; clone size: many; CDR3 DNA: TGTGCCAGCAGTGGTTACTCCTCGGATCAAGAGACCCAGTACTTC; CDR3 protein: CASSGYSSDQETQYF
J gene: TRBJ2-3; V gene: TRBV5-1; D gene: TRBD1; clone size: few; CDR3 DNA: TGCGCCAGCAGCTTGGGGGGACAGGGCGGCACAGATACGCAGTATTTT; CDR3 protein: CASSLGGQGGTDTQYF
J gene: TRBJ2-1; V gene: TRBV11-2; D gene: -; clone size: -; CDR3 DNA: TGTGCCAGCAGCTTAGAGGGGGGTCTAGCGACCTACAATGAGCAGTTCTTC; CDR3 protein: CASSLEGGLATYNEQFF
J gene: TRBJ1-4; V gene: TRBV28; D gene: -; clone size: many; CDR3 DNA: TGTGCCAGCAGATCCCCGGGACCCAATGAAAAACTGTTTTTT; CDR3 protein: CASRSPGPNEKLFF
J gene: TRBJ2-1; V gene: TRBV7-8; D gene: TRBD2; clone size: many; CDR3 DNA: TGTGCCAGCAGCTTAAGGGCTAGCGGGGGATACAATGAGCAGTTCTTC; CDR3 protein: CASSLRASGGYNEQFF
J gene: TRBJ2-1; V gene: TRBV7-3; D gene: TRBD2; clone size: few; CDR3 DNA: TGTGCCAGCAGCTGGACTAGCGGGAGCTACAATGAGCAGTTCTTC; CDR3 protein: CASSWTSGSYNEQFF
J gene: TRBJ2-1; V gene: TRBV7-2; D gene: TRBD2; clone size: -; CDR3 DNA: TGTGCCAGCAGCTTAGTAGCGGGAAATGAGCAGTTCTTC; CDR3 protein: CASSLVAGNEQFF
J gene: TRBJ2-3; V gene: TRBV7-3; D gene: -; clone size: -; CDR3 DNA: TGTGCCAGCAGCTCCGTCGGTGGTACAGATACGCAGTATTTT; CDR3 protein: CASSSVGGTDTQYF
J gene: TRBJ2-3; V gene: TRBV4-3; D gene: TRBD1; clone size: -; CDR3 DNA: TGCGCCAGCAGAGTACTGGGGACAGGTCCAGATACGCAGTATTTT; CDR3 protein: CASRVLGTGPDTQYF
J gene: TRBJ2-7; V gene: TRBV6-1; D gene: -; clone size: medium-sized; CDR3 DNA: TGTGCCAGCAGTCAACCGGACCACTCCAACGAGCAGTACTTC; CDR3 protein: CASSQPDHSNEQYF
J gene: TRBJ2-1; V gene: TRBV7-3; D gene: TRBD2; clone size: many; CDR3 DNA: TGTGCCAGCAGCTTAAACCTAGCGGGGGGTCCAAATGAGCAGTTCTTC; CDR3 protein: CASSLNLAGGPNEQFF